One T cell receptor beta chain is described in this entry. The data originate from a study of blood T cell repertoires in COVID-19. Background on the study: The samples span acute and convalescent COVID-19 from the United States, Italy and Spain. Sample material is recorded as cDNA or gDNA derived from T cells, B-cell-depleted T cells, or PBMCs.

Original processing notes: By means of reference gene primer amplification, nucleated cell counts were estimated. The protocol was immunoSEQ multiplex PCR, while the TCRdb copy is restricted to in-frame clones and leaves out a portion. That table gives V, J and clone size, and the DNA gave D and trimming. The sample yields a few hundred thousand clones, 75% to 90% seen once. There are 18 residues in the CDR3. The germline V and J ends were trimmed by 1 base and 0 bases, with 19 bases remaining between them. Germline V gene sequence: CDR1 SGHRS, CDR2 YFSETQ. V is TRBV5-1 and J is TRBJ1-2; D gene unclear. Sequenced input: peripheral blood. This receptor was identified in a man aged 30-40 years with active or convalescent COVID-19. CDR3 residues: CASSLLVPGISTNYGYTF. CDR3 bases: TGCGCCAGCAGCTTGCTTGTTCCGGGAATCTCCACTAACTATGGCTACACCTTC.